These 12 T cell receptor beta chains came from one sample sequenced in a study of blood T cell repertoires in COVID-19. Produced via immunoSEQ multiplex PCR; TCRdb's table is partial and in-frame only. The data show about 250,000 clones, approximately 86% seen once. The specimen sequenced was peripheral blood. These receptor sequences come from a woman in her sixties or seventies who had recovered from COVID-19.

V usage is TRBV3-1 (or the pseudogene TRBV3-2) and J usage is TRBJ2-1, with TRBD2 matching 13 bases. V was clipped by 4 bases and J by 7 bases; unmatched bases: 4. Per germline, CDR1 LGHDT and CDR2 YNNKEL (reference sequence). CDR3 length equals 15 residues. CDR3 loop: CASSRGTSGINEQFF. The CDR3 DNA reads as TGTGCCAGCAGCCGCGGGACTAGCGGGATAAATGAGCAGTTCTTC.

This chain links TRBV6-6 with TRBJ2-7; possibly TRBD2 for D (5 bases). This CDR3 spans 12 amino acids. Trimming cost V 1 base and J 10 bases, with 11 bases left between them. Looked up from germline, CDR1 is MNHNY and CDR2 is SVGAGI (reference sequence). The CDR3 DNA sequence: TGTGCCAGCAGTTACTTCCGGGAAGGACAGTACTTC. Encoded protein: CASSYFREGQYF.

This chain connects TRBV7-2 to TRBJ2-7; maybe TRBD1 (5 bases). The CDR3 runs to 13 residues. Trimming pared 4 bases from V and 0 bases from J, leaving 7 bases between. Germline CDR1 SGHTA, CDR2 FQGNSA. The CDR3 DNA is TGTGCCAGCAGCTCCGACAGCTCCTACGAGCAGTACTTC. As protein: CASSSDSSYEQYF.

This chain links TRBV9 with TRBJ2-5; D is undetermined. Trimming stripped 4 bases from V and 2 bases from J, with 9 bases between. Germline V gene lookup returns CDR1 SGDLS and CDR2 YYNGEE. The CDR3 runs to 13 residues. DNA for the CDR3: TGTGCCAGCAGCCCTCAGGTTCAAGAGACCCAGTACTTC. Amino acids: CASSPQVQETQYF.

This clone was counted between two and nine times. This chain connects TRBV5-1 to TRBJ1-1; TRBD1 is a possible D gene (5 bases). With 5 bases removed from V and 0 bases from J, the gap between germline ends came to 17 bases. Germline CDR1 is SGHRS and CDR2 is YFSETQ. This CDR3 has 16 residues. The CDR3 region has the DNA TGCGCCAGCAGAACTGACAGCTCCTCCATGAACACTGAAGCTTTCTTT. The encoded protein is CASRTDSSSMNTEAFF.

As DNA, the CDR3 is TGTGCCAGCAGCATCGGGACAGGGAACAATGAGCAGTTCTTC. Translation: CASSIGTGNNEQFF. The V call is TRBV11-3, the J call TRBJ2-1; 9 bases align to TRBD1. Germline-derived CDR1 and CDR2 are SGHNT and YENEEA. Trimming cost V 5 bases and J 5 bases; bases outside gene matches: 4. The CDR3 is 14 amino acids.

The chain uses TRBV5-3 and TRBJ1-2, with a tentative D call TRBD1 (5 bases). TRBV5-3 is filed as an ORF, its function uncertain. CDR3 length: 15 residues. The V end was cut by 0 bases, the J end by 6 bases, with 15 bases between. The CDR3 bases are TGTGCCAGAAGCTTGGTGGGGGGAAAACCGGATGGCTACACCTTC. Protein sequence: CARSLVGGKPDGYTF.

The chain joins TRBV5-6 to TRBJ1-1, with 10 bases aligning to TRBD1. CDR3 length: 16 amino acids. V dropped 4 bases and J dropped 1; count of bases not matched to a gene: 7. Germline-derived CDR1 and CDR2 are SGHDT and YYEEEE. The CDR3 sequence: CASSTGQGGPNTEAFF. DNA of the CDR3: TGTGCCAGCAGCACAGGACAGGGGGGCCCGAACACTGAAGCTTTCTTT.

The rearrangement joins TRBV5-6 to TRBJ1-6; tentatively, D is TRBD1 (6 bases). Germline V gene data show CDR1 as SGHDT and CDR2 as YYEEEE. V lost 4 bases, J lost 7 bases, and 18 bases lay in between. CDR3 size: 16 residues. The CDR3 nucleotides are TGTGCCAGCAGCAGCTACAGGGTTTCCGTCAATTCACCCCTCCACTTT. Amino acid sequence: CASSSYRVSVNSPLHF. Full variable domain (rest looked up from reference TRBV5-6 and TRBJ1-6): DAGVTQSPTHLIKTRGQQVTLRCSPKSGHDTVSWYQQALGQGPQFIFQYYEEEERQRGNFPDRFSGHQFPNYSSELNVNALLLGDSALYLCASSSYRVSVNSPLHFGNGTRLTVT.

This clone was detected ten times or more. V gene TRBV7-8 combines with J gene TRBJ2-7; perhaps TRBD1 as D (6 bases). This CDR3 spans 15 amino acids. V shed 2 bases and J shed 0 bases, with 11 bases lying between them. Germline values: CDR1 SGHVS, CDR2 FQNEAQ. The CDR3 here is CASSLLQGPSYEQYF. The CDR3, as DNA: TGTGCCAGCAGCTTATTACAGGGCCCCTCCTACGAGCAGTACTTC.

This chain uses TRBV9 with TRBJ1-6, with a weak D call TRBD1 (5 bases). Between the trimmed V and J ends, which lost 4 bases and 13 bases, there was a span of 15 bases. CDR3 size: 13 residues. Germline loops: CDR1 SGDLS, CDR2 YYNGEE. Written as DNA, the CDR3 is TGTGCCAGCAGCCCATCGGGGGGACCCCCCCTCCACTTT. It specifies CASSPSGGPPLHF.

This clone was seen only once. The CDR3 nucleotides read TGTGCCAGCAGCTTAGGAGGGGGCGACTACGAGCAGTACTTC. Its translation: CASSLGGGDYEQYF. The rearrangement uses TRBV5-4 and TRBJ2-7, with a possible D match to TRBD1 (7 bases). The germline V gene encodes CDR1 SGHNT and CDR2 YYREEE (reference sequence). The germline V and J ends were trimmed by 2 bases and 3 bases, with 12 bases remaining between them. The CDR3 sequence is 14 residues long.